The 24 T cell receptor beta chains listed next were all sequenced from one sample in a study of blood T cell repertoires in COVID-19. Assay used: immunoSEQ multiplex PCR; TCRdb lists only in-frame clones, some missing. This sample has around 300,000 clones; 90% occur once, and the top ten carry over 3.5%. The specimen was PBMCs or T cells enriched from blood (not recorded which). Receptors originate from a young woman with acute COVID-19.

The chain links TRBV5-1 to TRBJ2-5; 8 nucleotides line up with TRBD2. Germline CDR1 reads SGHRS; CDR2 reads YFSETQ. The CDR3 runs to 15 residues. V gave up 0 bases and J gave up 4 bases; unmatched junction bases: 5. The CDR3 loop is CASSLGAAGVETQYF. CDR3 nucleotides: TGCGCCAGCAGCTTGGGGGCAGCGGGAGTAGAGACCCAGTACTTC.

This chain connects TRBV28 to TRBJ1-6; D possibly corresponds to TRBD1 (5 bases). This CDR3 spans 14 amino acids. V was shortened by 2 bases and J by 10 bases, with 12 bases between the two germline ends. In germline, CDR1 is MDHEN, CDR2 SYDVKM. The CDR3 nucleotides read TGTGCCAGCAGTTTAAGACAGCCAGGGTCACCCCTCCACTTT. Protein product: CASSLRQPGSPLHF.

This clone appeared a single time. Here the CDR3 DNA reads TGTGCCAGCAGCCTGGCCCCAGAGGGGGATGAGCAGTTCTTC. Its translation is CASSLAPEGDEQFF. J is TRBJ2-1 and V is TRBV7-3; the D gene is possibly TRBD1 (6 bases). V was clipped by 5 bases and J by 8 bases, with 16 bases between them. This CDR3 spans 14 amino acids. Germline CDR1 is SGHTA and CDR2 is FQGTGA.

The rearrangement links TRBV28 to TRBJ1-4; TRBD1 aligns across 7 bases. Germline assignment: CDR1 MDHEN and CDR2 SYDVKM. CDR3 length: 13 residues. The CDR3 is CGTGQDDNEKLFF. The CDR3 nucleotides read TGTGGGACCGGACAGGATGATAATGAAAAACTGTTTTTT.

This clone was seen just once. J is TRBJ2-2 and V is TRBV9; 8 bases are a match to TRBD1. Germline CDR1 reads SGDLS; CDR2 reads YYNGEE. The V and J ends lost 4 bases and 6 bases, in that order; junction bases with no gene match: 2. The CDR3 is 13 amino acids. In DNA form, the CDR3 reads TGTGCCAGCAGCACAGGGGGGTCCGGGGAGCTGTTTTTT. Translating gives CASSTGGSGELFF.

V is TRBV5-5 and J is TRBJ2-5; D is perhaps TRBD1 or TRBD2 (11 bases each). The CDR3 runs 15 residues. Germline CDR1 and CDR2: SGHKS and YYEKEE (reference sequence). V lost 3 bases and J lost 9, with 21 bases in between. CDR3 sequence (DNA): TGTGCCAGCAGCTGGGGACAGGGGGGACTAGCGGCCCAGTACTTC. Protein: CASSWGQGGLAAQYF.

The V gene is TRBV6-2 or TRBV6-3, the J gene TRBJ2-1; the match to TRBD2 covers 15 bases. Germline assignment: CDR1 MNHEY and CDR2 SVGEGT. This CDR3 is 16 amino acids long. V lost 5 bases to trimming and J lost 8 bases; unmatched junction nucleotides: 7. The CDR3 here is CASSLGLAGGGYEQFF. CDR3 sequence (DNA): TGTGCCAGCAGTCTGGGACTAGCGGGAGGAGGATATGAGCAGTTCTTC.

The chain has TRBV29-1 and TRBJ1-4; D not certain. The CDR3 sequence is 11 residues long. V lost 7 bases and J lost 8, with 11 bases in between. Germline V gives CDR1 SQVTM, CDR2 ANQGSEA. The CDR3 DNA is TGCAGCGCACGGTTTATGGAAAAACTGTTTTTT. Its protein product is CSARFMEKLFF.

The chain has TRBV19 and TRBJ1-5; D is perhaps TRBD1 (5 bases). Trimming took 3 bases from V and 0 from J, leaving 9 bases between them. The CDR3 has 15 residues. Germline CDR1 and CDR2: LNHDA and SQIVND (reference sequence). The chain's CDR3 is CASSMPGDSNQPQHF. In nucleotides, the CDR3 is TGTGCCAGTAGTATGCCGGGGGATAGCAATCAGCCCCAGCATTTT.

Only one count was recorded for this clone. V usage is TRBV19 and J usage is TRBJ2-1, with D possibly matching TRBD2 (5 bases). This CDR3 is built from 13 residues. The V and J ends lost 7 bases and 2 bases respectively, with 9 bases between them. Germline V CDR1 and CDR2: LNHDA, SQIVND (reference sequence). The CDR3 is CASNEGPYNEQFF. Written as DNA, the CDR3 is TGTGCCAGTAATGAGGGCCCCTACAATGAGCAGTTCTTC.

This rearrangement joins TRBV6-5 to TRBJ1-2; 9 bases are shared with TRBD1. Germline CDR1 reads MNHEY; CDR2 reads SVGAGI. This CDR3 has 14 amino acids. V was pared by 4 bases and J by 3 bases, with 3 bases of the junction left unmatched. CDR3 coding DNA: TGTGCCAGCAGTTCAAGGGACAGGGACTATGGCTACACCTTC. This sequence encodes CASSSRDRDYGYTF.

This chain joins TRBV12-3 or TRBV12-4 and TRBJ2-7; D ambiguous. This CDR3 has 12 residues. V shed 6 bases and J shed 3 bases, with 9 bases lying between them. The CDR3 spells CASSWANYEQYF. In DNA, the CDR3 is TGTGCCAGCAGCTGGGCCAACTACGAGCAGTACTTC.

This chain connects TRBV19 to TRBJ1-2, with D hard to call. This CDR3 is 13 amino acids long. Trimming removed 7 bases from V and 7 bases from J, with 16 bases in between. The germline V gene has CDR1 LNHDA and CDR2 SQIVND (reference sequence). CDR3 coding DNA: TGTGCCAGTACCCCGCGGGGTTCGGCTGGCTACACCTTC. Protein product: CASTPRGSAGYTF.

V and J are TRBV11-2 and TRBJ2-2, with TRBD2 matching over 10 bases. The CDR3 totals 17 residues. Germline V gene lookup returns CDR1 SGHAT and CDR2 FQNNGV. The V gene end was trimmed by 1 base and the J gene end by 1 base; junction bases not matched to a gene: 3. This CDR3 is CASSLGLAGLNTGELFF. The CDR3 DNA sequence: TGTGCCAGCAGCTTAGGACTAGCGGGCCTGAACACCGGGGAGCTGTTTTTT.

The genes are TRBV7-6 and TRBJ1-2, with D perhaps matching TRBD1 (5 bases). Germline-derived CDR1 and CDR2 are SGHVS and FNYEAQ. There are 14 residues in the CDR3. V dropped 1 base and J dropped 2 bases, with 8 bases sitting between them. The CDR3 DNA follows: TGTGCCAGCAGCTTAGGTCGGGGGAACTATGGCTACACCTTC. This encodes CASSLGRGNYGYTF.

This clone was picked up a small number of times. This sequence joins TRBV15 and TRBJ1-2; TRBD1 agrees at 9 bases. With V trimmed by 5 bases and J by 6 bases, 7 bases remained unmatched. CDR3 size: 14 residues. CDR1 and CDR2 from the germline V gene are LNHNV and YYDKDF (reference sequence). Here the CDR3 DNA reads TGTGCCACCAGCTCCGGGGACAGGGTCAATGGCTACACCTTC. Residues: CATSSGDRVNGYTF.

The V call is TRBV19, the J call TRBJ1-2; TRBD1 matches 9 bases. Germline V gene data show CDR1 as LNHDA and CDR2 as SQIVND (reference sequence). With 3 bases clipped from V and 5 bases from J, the junction kept 4 bases outside the gene matches. The CDR3 has 14 residues. The CDR3 region is CASSMKTGGYGYTF. CDR3 coding DNA: TGTGCCAGTAGTATGAAGACAGGGGGGTATGGCTACACCTTC. Full variable domain (rest looked up from reference TRBV19 and TRBJ1-2): DGGITQSPKYLFRKEGQNVTLSCEQNLNHDAMYWYRQDPGQGLRLIYYSQIVNDFQKGDIAEGYSVSREKKESFPLTVTSAQKNPTAFYLCASSMKTGGYGYTFGSGTRLTVV.

The rearrangement links TRBV4-1 to TRBJ1-2; 10 nucleotides line up with TRBD1. The germline gives CDR1 MGHRA, CDR2 YSYEKL. V shed 4 bases and J 8 bases; nucleotides not matched to a gene: 10. CDR3 length: 15 residues. The CDR3 DNA is TGCGCCAGCAGCCCACAGGACAGGGGGTCCTCCGGCTACACCTTC. Amino acid sequence: CASSPQDRGSSGYTF.

This chain joins TRBV7-2 and TRBJ1-1; D possibly corresponds to TRBD1 (6 bases). CDR1 SGHTA and CDR2 FQGNSA come from the germline V gene. V lost 1 base and J 13 bases, leaving 16 bases between the germline ends. The CDR3 is 13 amino acids. For the CDR3, the DNA is TGTGCCAGCAGCTTAGGGGGCAGGGGAGTATTTTTCTTT. It encodes CASSLGGRGVFFF.

The genes are TRBV27 and TRBJ2-1; TRBD1 matches at 8 bases. Germline V CDR1 and CDR2: MNHEY, SMNVEV (reference sequence). The CDR3 has 16 amino acids. Unmatched junction bases numbered 8, after V lost 4 bases and J lost 3 bases. The CDR3 region has the DNA TGTGCCAGCAGTTCCGATACAGGGGGTTACTACAATGAGCAGTTCTTC. Translated: CASSSDTGGYYNEQFF.

The chain has TRBV27 and TRBJ2-2, with TRBD2 as a possible D gene (5 bases). CDR3 length: 14 amino acids. The germline gives CDR1 MNHEY, CDR2 SMNVEV (reference sequence). Trimming took off 5 bases at V and 4 bases at J, with 11 bases between the two ends. The CDR3 DNA follows: TGTGCCAGCAGTCCCCGGACTGTCACCGGGGAGCTGTTTTTT. This sequence encodes CASSPRTVTGELFF.

This sequence joins TRBV5-4 and TRBJ2-1, with D possibly TRBD1 on 6 matching bases. Trimming shortened V by 5 bases and J by 10 bases, and 13 bases separated the two germline ends. This CDR3 comprises 12 residues. Germline lookup yields CDR1 SGHNT and CDR2 YYREEE (reference sequence). This chain's CDR3 is CASSSQQGEQFF. The CDR3 region has the DNA TGTGCCAGCAGTTCCCAACAGGGCGAGCAGTTCTTC.

This rearrangement joins TRBV2 to TRBJ1-1; 10 positions match TRBD1. J gave up 1 base and V 8 bases, and 10 bases lay outside the gene matches. The germline V gene encodes CDR1 SNHLY and CDR2 FYNNEI. CDR3 length: 16 residues. CDR3 DNA sequence: TGTGCCAGCCTTCCGGGACAGGGGATGGGGAACACTGAAGCTTTCTTT. It codes for CASLPGQGMGNTEAFF.

CDR3 sequence reads: CASSLGGNGYGYTF. The DNA for the CDR3 is TGTGCCAGCAGTTTAGGAGGGAACGGCTATGGCTACACCTTC. The rearrangement uses TRBV28 and TRBJ1-2, with D uncertain. Germline loops: CDR1 MDHEN, CDR2 SYDVKM. The CDR3 covers 14 residues. Trimming cost V 2 bases and J 4 bases, with 11 bases left between them.